One and the same sample provided the 9 T cell receptor beta chains below, sequenced in a study of cytomegalovirus exposure and HLA in healthy donors. Primers for the PCR totalled 60 Vbeta and 13 Jbeta. Clones were sequenced by immunoSEQ multiplex PCR, and TCRdb holds only the in-frame ones, with some missing. This table lists under 250,000 clones. Source material: PBMCs. The receptor source for this set is a girl aged 2 to 9 in good health and CMV-seropositive.

This sequence joins TRBV19 and TRBJ2-7, with 11 nucleotides matching TRBD2. Germline assignment: CDR1 LNHDA and CDR2 SQIVND (reference sequence). Trimming took 1 base from V and 4 from J; bases not matched to a gene: 6. The CDR3 is 16 amino acids. The CDR3 nucleotides are TGTGCCAGTAGTATAGCCGGGACTAGCGGCCTATACGAGCAGTACTTC. It codes for CASSIAGTSGLYEQYF.

The chain links TRBV28 to TRBJ1-2; the match to TRBD1 covers 12 bases. The CDR3 covers 16 residues. Per the germline V gene, CDR1 is MDHEN and CDR2 is SYDVKM. Trimming removed 1 base from V and 4 bases from J; junction bases left unmatched: 4. CDR3 DNA: TGTGCCAGCAGTTTATCGTCGGGACAGGGGGCCTATGGCTACACCTTC. Protein product: CASSLSSGQGAYGYTF.

With regard to this clone: Other nucleotide sequences in the sample specify the same CDR3. The chain is built from TRBV5-1 and TRBJ2-3, with TRBD2 identical over 8 bases. The CDR3 is 14 residues long. Trimming took 0 bases from V and 4 from J; bases not matched to a gene: 1. From germline, CDR1 is SGHRS and CDR2 YFSETQ. CDR3 nucleotide sequence: TGCGCCAGCAGCTTGGCGGGGGGGCCAGATACGCAGTATTTT. It yields the protein CASSLAGGPDTQYF.

This chain joins TRBV29-1 and TRBJ1-1; TRBD1 aligns across 9 bases. The CDR3 extends over 14 amino acids. From germline, CDR1 is SQVTM and CDR2 ANQGSEA. Unmatched junction bases numbered 8, after V lost 6 bases and J lost 3 bases. CDR3 residues: CSVITQGADTEAFF. The CDR3 bases are TGCAGCGTCATCACACAGGGGGCGGACACTGAAGCTTTCTTT.

J is TRBJ2-5 and V is TRBV29-1, with TRBD2 as a possible D gene (6 bases). Germline lookup yields CDR1 SQVTM and CDR2 ANQGSEA. CDR3 length: 15 amino acids. V was trimmed by 7 bases and J by 4 bases, leaving 22 bases between them. CDR3 nucleotide sequence: TGCAGCGCAGCGGCAGGCGGGAAGAAACCAGAGACCCAGTACTTC. Encoded protein: CSAAAGGKKPETQYF.

The gene calls are TRBV11-2 and TRBJ2-1; D might be TRBD2 (6 bases). The V end lost 1 base, the J end lost 6 bases, and 7 bases lay between the germline ends. Germline V gene lookup returns CDR1 SGHAT and CDR2 FQNNGV. This CDR3 spans 13 amino acids. CDR3 nucleotides: TGTGCCAGCAGCTTAGGGACTACCAATGAGCAGTTCTTC. This translates into CASSLGTTNEQFF.

Details on this clone: The junction differs from germline at one of its ends, possibly a read error. The chain links TRBV7-7 to TRBJ2-3, with TRBD1 matching 7 bases. Per germline, CDR1 SSHAT and CDR2 FNYEAQ (reference sequence). The CDR3 length is 15 residues. This chain's CDR3 is CASSLEPGQSDTQYF. The CDR3 DNA follows: TGTGCTAGCAGCTTAGAGCCGGGACAGTCAGATACGCAGTATTTT.

The chain has TRBV5-1 and TRBJ2-2; D unclear. V was trimmed by 1 base and J by 6 bases, leaving 10 bases between them. Germline CDR1 is SGHRS and CDR2 is YFSETQ. The CDR3 runs 14 residues. DNA for the CDR3: TGCGCCAGCAGCTTGACCAGGATGCCCGGGGAGCTGTTTTTT. This translates into CASSLTRMPGELFF.

Regarding this clone: At one of its ends the junction is not consistent with the germline gene, which may arise from a read error. The genes are TRBV5-6 and TRBJ2-7, with a possible D match to TRBD1 (5 bases). CDR1 is SGHDT and CDR2 is YYEEEE in the germline V gene. This CDR3 contains 12 residues. The chain's CDR3 is CASSRQTYERYF. The CDR3, as DNA: TGTGCCAGCAGCAGACAGACCTACGAGCGGTACTTC.